The 21 T cell receptor beta chains reported below all come from one sample, sequenced in a study of vaccination and CD4 T cells after COVID-19. Their cognate antigens are unknown. CD4+ T cells that had been cultured provided DNA sequenced with the Oncomine TCR Beta short-read assay. TCRdb used MiXCR to reprocess the PCR reads, holding one entry per CDR3 protein. The data show about 10,000 distinct CDR3 sequences, 54% seen once. Described treatment: approximately 11-day PBMC culture with coronavirus spike peptide pools or control peptides (ViraFEST assay). The specimen was CD4+ T cells from blood, cultured in vitro. The source of these receptors is a human donor who had recovered from COVID-19.

The genes are TRBV5-8 and TRBJ1-2; tentatively, D is TRBD1 (5 bases). Germline V gene lookup returns CDR1 SGHTS and CDR2 YDEGEE. The ends were cut back, 4 bases at V and 2 bases at J, with 9 bases in the middle. The CDR3 runs to 13 residues. The CDR3 DNA is TGTGCCAGCAGCCCCGACAGAAACTATGGCTACACCTTC. Translating gives CASSPDRNYGYTF.

The chain joins TRBV15 to TRBJ1-2; D may be TRBD1 (5 bases). This CDR3 contains 14 residues. Between the trimmed V and J ends, which lost 6 bases and 2 bases, there was a span of 13 bases. Germline CDR1 and CDR2: LNHNV and YYDKDF (reference sequence). CDR3 nucleotides: TGTGCCACCAGTTCAGGGCCTCAAAACTATGGCTACACCTTC. Translated: CATSSGPQNYGYTF.

The V gene is TRBV29-1, the J gene TRBJ1-2; a possible D gene is TRBD1 (6 bases). The V gene's germline CDR1 is SQVTM and CDR2 ANQGSEA. This CDR3 comprises 14 residues. Trimming left V 7 bases short and J 4 bases short, with 19 bases between. This chain's CDR3 is CSALEGGVGYGYTF. The CDR3 nucleotides are TGCAGCGCCCTCGAGGGGGGCGTCGGCTATGGCTACACCTTC.

This clonotype was observed a handful of times. The chain is built from TRBV18 and TRBJ1-2; D is undetermined. V lost 0 bases and J 8 bases, leaving 10 bases between the germline ends. The CDR3 length is 13 residues. The germline gives CDR1 KGHSH, CDR2 LQKENI. The CDR3: CASSPPTGFGYTF. The CDR3 DNA reads as TGTGCCAGCTCACCACCGACGGGGTTCGGCTACACCTTC. The full variable domain, with the rest looked up from reference TRBV18 and TRBJ1-2, is NAGVMQNPRHLVRRRGQEARLRCSPMKGHSHVYWYRQLPEEGLKFMVYLQKENIIDESGMPKERFSAEFPKEGPSILRIQQVVRGDSAAYFCASSPPTGFGYTFGSGTRLTVV.

The chain joins TRBV6-5 to TRBJ1-1; D call uncertain. Trimming removed 1 base from V and 6 bases from J, with 3 bases in between. The CDR3 has 11 amino acids. Germline V gene sequence: CDR1 MNHEY, CDR2 SVGAGI. DNA for the CDR3: TGTGCCAGCAGTTACTTGGCTGAAGCTTTCTTT. Its protein is CASSYLAEAFF.

The J gene is TRBJ2-7, the V gene TRBV10-3, with 10 positions matching TRBD1. The CDR3 loop spans 16 amino acids. Germline V gene sequence: CDR1 ENHRY, CDR2 SYGVKD. The V and J ends lost 2 bases and 3 bases, in that order; junction bases with no gene match: 7. The CDR3 bases are TGTGCCATCAGTGAGCGTTCGGGACAGGGGTTCTACGAGCAGTACTTC. Residues: CAISERSGQGFYEQYF.

The chain joins TRBV5-8 to TRBJ2-1, with D possibly called TRBD1 or TRBD2 (5 bases each). The V gene's germline CDR1 is SGHTS and CDR2 YDEGEE. V was clipped by 1 base and J by 3 bases, with 14 bases between them. The CDR3 contains 16 residues. The CDR3 DNA reads TGTGCCAGCAGCTTGAATAGGGGAGCAAACTACAATGAGCAGTTCTTC. It is translated as CASSLNRGANYNEQFF.

This clonotype was seen only a few times. The chain is built from TRBV7-9 and TRBJ2-1, with 8 nucleotides matching TRBD2. This CDR3 is built from 16 residues. Germline V gene data show CDR1 as SEHNR and CDR2 as FQNEAQ (reference sequence). V shed 4 bases and J 7 bases; nucleotides not matched to a gene: 12. The CDR3 region has the DNA TGTGCCAGCAGCTATCTTCCGGGACTAGGCCGGAATGAGCAGTTCTTC. This gives the protein CASSYLPGLGRNEQFF. The full variable domain, its missing parts supplied by reference TRBV7-9 and TRBJ2-1, is DTGVSQNPRHKITKRGQNVTFRCDPISEHNRLYWYRQTLGQGPEFLTYFQNEAQLEKSRLLSDRFSAERPKGSFSTLEIQRTEQGDSAMYLCASSYLPGLGRNEQFFGPGTRLTVL.

The genes are TRBV5-1 and TRBJ2-2; D is possibly TRBD1 (6 bases). The germline V gene has CDR1 SGHRS and CDR2 YFSETQ. Trimming took off 3 bases at V and 1 base at J, with 16 bases between the two ends. This CDR3 contains 17 residues. The CDR3 loop is CASSSMENRVNTGELFF. In nucleotides, the CDR3 is TGCGCCAGCAGCTCCATGGAAAACAGGGTGAACACCGGGGAGCTGTTTTTT.

The J gene is TRBJ2-7, the V gene TRBV10-2; D not resolved. The CDR3 is 15 amino acids. Germline values: CDR1 WSHSY, CDR2 SAAADI. Trimming shortened V by 0 bases and J by 1 base, and 10 bases separated the two germline ends. The CDR3 sequence: CASSESLRRSYEQYF. In DNA, the CDR3 is TGCGCCAGCAGTGAGTCCCTACGGAGATCCTACGAGCAGTACTTC.

The J gene is TRBJ2-3, the V gene TRBV20-1, with D possibly being TRBD1 (5 bases). The CDR3 has 14 residues. The V gene's germline CDR1 is DFQATT and CDR2 SNEGSKA (reference sequence). V was cut by 6 bases and J by 2 bases, with 15 bases left in between. The CDR3 DNA sequence: TGCAGTGCCCTCGAGGTAGGACACACAGATACGCAGTATTTT. Translated: CSALEVGHTDTQYF.

The chain carries TRBV19 and TRBJ1-2; 12 bases are a match to TRBD1. This CDR3 has 18 residues. V was clipped by 5 bases and J by 4 bases; unmatched bases: 14. CDR1 LNHDA and CDR2 SQIVND come from the germline V gene (reference sequence). DNA of the CDR3: TGTGCCAGTAGTGCCCCGGGACAGGGGGCGGGAGATCGCTATGGCTACACCTTC. Translated, it gives CASSAPGQGAGDRYGYTF.

Only a few counts were recorded for this clonotype. The chain links TRBV24-1 to TRBJ1-5; 8 bases line up with TRBD1. Germline V gene data show CDR1 as KGHDR and CDR2 as SFDVKD. V shed 4 bases, J shed 4 bases, and the junction held 5 bases outside the gene matches. The CDR3 sequence is 15 residues long. The DNA of the CDR3 is TGTGCCACCAGTGACACCGGGACAGGTAATCAGCCCCAGCATTTT. This sequence encodes CATSDTGTGNQPQHF.

This chain uses TRBV20-1 with TRBJ2-6; 8 nucleotides agree with TRBD1. The CDR3 has 15 amino acids. CDR1 and CDR2 from the germline V gene are DFQATT and SNEGSKA (reference sequence). V was pared by 3 bases and J by 8 bases, with 9 bases of the junction left unmatched. For the CDR3, the DNA is TGCAGTGCTAGCTCAGGGACAGGCCATACCAACGTCCTGACTTTC. Protein: CSASSGTGHTNVLTF.

The rearrangement uses TRBV18 and TRBJ1-1; perhaps TRBD1 as D (5 bases). CDR1 and CDR2 from the germline V gene are KGHSH and LQKENI. This CDR3 is 14 amino acids long. Trimming took 3 bases from V and 5 from J, leaving 13 bases between them. The CDR3 loop reads CASSPQTDFTEAFF. In nucleotides, the CDR3 is TGTGCCAGCTCACCCCAGACAGACTTTACTGAAGCTTTCTTT.

V usage is TRBV6-5 and J usage is TRBJ2-1; no firm D call. The CDR3 has 11 residues. Trimming pared 2 bases from V and 7 bases from J, leaving 3 bases between. Germline-derived CDR1 and CDR2 are MNHEY and SVGAGI. In DNA, the CDR3 is TGTGCCAGCAGTTACCTTAATGAGCAGTTCTTC. Protein product: CASSYLNEQFF.

This clonotype has more than one count but fewer than ten. This chain uses TRBV2 with TRBJ1-2; D is perhaps TRBD1 (6 bases). In germline, CDR1 is SNHLY, CDR2 FYNNEI. With 6 bases removed from V and 8 bases from J, the gap between germline ends came to 16 bases. The CDR3 extends over 13 amino acids. The CDR3 loop reads CASSTQQGSGYTF. The CDR3 DNA is TGTGCCAGCAGCACCCAACAGGGATCGGGCTACACCTTC.

This clonotype was seen a handful of times. The CDR3 nucleotides are TGCAGCGTTGACCCTGCAGGGAAGGGCTACACCTTC. Translated, it gives CSVDPAGKGYTF. The chain joins TRBV29-1 to TRBJ1-2, with a tentative D call TRBD1 (5 bases). Germline CDR1 and CDR2: SQVTM and ANQGSEA. Trimming left V 3 bases short and J 8 bases short, with 13 bases between. The CDR3 is made up of 12 amino acids.

The rearrangement uses TRBV7-6 and TRBJ2-3; D gene uncertain. This CDR3 spans 17 amino acids. Germline CDR1 is SGHVS and CDR2 is FNYEAQ. The V end lost 1 base, the J end lost 4 bases, and 18 bases lay between the germline ends. The CDR3 sequence: CASSLGLPRIIADTQYF. CDR3 nucleotides: TGTGCCAGCAGCTTAGGACTCCCTCGTATCATTGCAGATACGCAGTATTTT.

V and J are TRBV10-1 and TRBJ2-7; no definite D call. Trimming removed 10 bases from V and 4 bases from J, with 5 bases in between. Germline V gene lookup returns CDR1 WNHNN and CDR2 SYGVQD (reference sequence). The CDR3 has 9 residues. For the CDR3, the DNA is TGCGCCACTAAATACGAGCAGTACTTC. It encodes CATKYEQYF.

This sequence joins TRBV5-6 and TRBJ1-6; perhaps TRBD1 as D (5 bases). Germline V gene data show CDR1 as SGHDT and CDR2 as YYEEEE. The V end lost 5 bases, the J end lost 7 bases, and 13 bases lay between the germline ends. The CDR3 runs to 14 residues. The CDR3 region has the DNA TGTGCCAGCAGTTTCAGGGTGCAAAATTCACCCCTCCACTTT. As protein: CASSFRVQNSPLHF.